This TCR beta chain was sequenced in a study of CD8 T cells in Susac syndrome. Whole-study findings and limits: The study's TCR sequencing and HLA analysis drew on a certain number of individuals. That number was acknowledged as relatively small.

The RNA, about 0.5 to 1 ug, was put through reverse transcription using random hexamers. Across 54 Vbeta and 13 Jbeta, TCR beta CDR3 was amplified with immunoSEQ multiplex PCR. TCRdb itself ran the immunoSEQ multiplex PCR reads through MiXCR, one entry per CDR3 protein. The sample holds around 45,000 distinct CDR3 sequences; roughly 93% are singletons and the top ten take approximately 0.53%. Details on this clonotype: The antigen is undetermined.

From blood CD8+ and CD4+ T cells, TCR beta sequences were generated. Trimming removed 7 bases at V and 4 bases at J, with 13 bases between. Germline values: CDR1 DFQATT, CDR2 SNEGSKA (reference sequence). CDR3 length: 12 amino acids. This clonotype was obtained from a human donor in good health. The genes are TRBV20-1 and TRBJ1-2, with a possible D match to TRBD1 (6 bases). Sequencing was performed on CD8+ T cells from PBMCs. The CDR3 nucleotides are TGCAGTGTGCCAGGGACAACCTATGGCTACACCTTC. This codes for CSVPGTTYGYTF.